The clone carrying this T cell receptor (beta chain) was detected once. The data belong to a study of blood T cell repertoires in COVID-19. About the study: Sites in the United States, Italy and Spain provided acute and convalescent COVID-19 samples. T cells, B-cell-depleted T cells, or PBMCs supplied cDNA or gDNA.

As handled by the study authors: Reference gene primer amplification yielded estimated nucleated cell counts. TCRdb's table, derived via immunoSEQ multiplex PCR, lists solely in-frame clones and lacks some. D and trimming come from the DNA, and the V and J calls and clone size come from that table. Counted here are about 81,000 clones, 90% to 95% occurring once; the ten biggest clones make up roughly 4.7%. Germline CDR1 KGHDR, CDR2 SFDVKD. CDR3 length: 14 residues. Trimming took 1 base from V and 9 from J; bases not matched to a gene: 4. This chain connects TRBV24-1 to TRBJ2-1; 8 bases fit TRBD2. The source material was peripheral blood. The origin of this receptor is a human donor with active COVID-19. The donor label of this sample is uncertain. The CDR3 spells CATSDFGREGEQFF. CDR3 nucleotide sequence: TGTGCCACCAGTGATTTCGGGAGGGAAGGTGAGCAGTTCTTC.